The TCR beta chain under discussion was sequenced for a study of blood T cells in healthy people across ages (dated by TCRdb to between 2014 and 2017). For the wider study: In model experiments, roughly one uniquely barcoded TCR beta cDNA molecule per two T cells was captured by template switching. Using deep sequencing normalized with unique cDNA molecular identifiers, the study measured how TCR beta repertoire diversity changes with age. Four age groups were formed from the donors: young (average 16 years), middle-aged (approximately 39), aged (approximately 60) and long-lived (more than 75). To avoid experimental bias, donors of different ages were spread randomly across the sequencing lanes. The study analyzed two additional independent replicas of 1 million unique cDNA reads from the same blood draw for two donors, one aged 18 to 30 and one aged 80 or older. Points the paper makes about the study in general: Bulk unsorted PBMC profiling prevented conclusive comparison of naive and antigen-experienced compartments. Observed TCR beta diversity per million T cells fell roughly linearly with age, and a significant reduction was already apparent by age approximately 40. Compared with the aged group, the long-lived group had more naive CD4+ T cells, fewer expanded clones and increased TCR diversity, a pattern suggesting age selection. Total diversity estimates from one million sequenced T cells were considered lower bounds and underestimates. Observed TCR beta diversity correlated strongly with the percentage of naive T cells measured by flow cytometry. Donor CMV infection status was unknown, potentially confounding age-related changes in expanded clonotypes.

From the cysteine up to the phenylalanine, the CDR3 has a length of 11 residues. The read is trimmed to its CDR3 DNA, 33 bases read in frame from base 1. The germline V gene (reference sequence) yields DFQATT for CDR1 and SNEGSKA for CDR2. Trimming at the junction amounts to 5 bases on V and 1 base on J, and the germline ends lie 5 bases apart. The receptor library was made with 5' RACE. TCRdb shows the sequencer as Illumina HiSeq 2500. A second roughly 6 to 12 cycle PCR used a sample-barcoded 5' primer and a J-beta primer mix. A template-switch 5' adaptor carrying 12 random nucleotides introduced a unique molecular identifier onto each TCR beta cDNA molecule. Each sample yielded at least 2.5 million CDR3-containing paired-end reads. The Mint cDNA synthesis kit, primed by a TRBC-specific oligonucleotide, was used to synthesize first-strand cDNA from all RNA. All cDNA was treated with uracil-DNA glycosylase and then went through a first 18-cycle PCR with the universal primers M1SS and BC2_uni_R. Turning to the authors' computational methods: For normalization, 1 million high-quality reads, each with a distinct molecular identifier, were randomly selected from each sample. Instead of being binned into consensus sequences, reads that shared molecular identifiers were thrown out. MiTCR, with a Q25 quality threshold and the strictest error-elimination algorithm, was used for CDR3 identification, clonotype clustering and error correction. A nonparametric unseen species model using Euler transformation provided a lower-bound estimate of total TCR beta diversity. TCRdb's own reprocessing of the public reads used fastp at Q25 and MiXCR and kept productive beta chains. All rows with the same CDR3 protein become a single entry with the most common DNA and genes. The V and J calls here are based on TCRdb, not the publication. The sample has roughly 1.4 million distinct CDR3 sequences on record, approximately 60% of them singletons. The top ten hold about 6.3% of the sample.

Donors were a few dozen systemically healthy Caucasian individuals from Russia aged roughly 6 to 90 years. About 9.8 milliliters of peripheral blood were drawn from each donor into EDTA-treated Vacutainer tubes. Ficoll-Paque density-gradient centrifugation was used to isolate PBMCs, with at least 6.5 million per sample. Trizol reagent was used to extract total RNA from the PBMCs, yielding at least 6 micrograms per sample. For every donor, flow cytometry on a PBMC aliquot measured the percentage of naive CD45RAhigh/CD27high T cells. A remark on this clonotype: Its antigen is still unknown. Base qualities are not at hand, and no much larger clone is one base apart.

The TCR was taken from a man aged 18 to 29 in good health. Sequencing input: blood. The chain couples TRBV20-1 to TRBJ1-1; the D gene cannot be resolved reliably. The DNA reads TGCAGTGCTCAGAAGAACACTGAAGCTTTCTTT. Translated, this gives CSAQKNTEAFF.